Listed below are T cell receptor beta chains from one sample, sequenced in a study of control samples from healthy donors and cancer patients. Here immunoSEQ multiplex PCR was the method, and the copy in TCRdb shows in-frame clones only, minus some. Its clone listing holds some 180,000 clones. The sample comprised blood. These receptors were taken from a woman aged 25 to 39 in good health. Both conserved end residues are part of each CDR3. A D gene is named only where the DNA matches it firmly.

d_call: NA; j_call: TRBJ1-1; v_call: TRBV18; cdr3_length: 15; cdr3_aa: CASSPGGDWSTEAFF; cdr3_nt: TGTGCCAGCTCACCGGGGGGGGATTGGAGCACTGAAGCTTTCTTT
d_call: NA; j_call: TRBJ2-7; v_call: TRBV27; cdr3_length: 15; cdr3_aa: CASSLSAGNVHEQYF; cdr3_nt: TGTGCCAGCAGTTTATCCGCAGGGAACGTCCACGAGCAGTACTTC
d_call: TRBD1; j_call: TRBJ1-2; v_call: TRBV27; cdr3_length: 12; cdr3_aa: CASSRTGGGYTF; cdr3_nt: TGTGCCAGCAGCCGGACAGGGGGCGGCTACACCTTC
d_call: TRBD1; j_call: TRBJ1-4; v_call: TRBV5-1; cdr3_length: 16; cdr3_aa: CASSPGQGATNEKLFF; cdr3_nt: TGCGCCAGCAGCCCTGGACAGGGAGCAACTAATGAAAAACTGTTTTTT
d_call: TRBD1; j_call: TRBJ2-1; v_call: TRBV27; cdr3_length: 15; cdr3_aa: CASSFFYRDSNEQFF; cdr3_nt: TGTGCCAGCAGTTTTTTTTATCGGGACAGCAATGAGCAGTTCTTC
d_call: NA; j_call: TRBJ2-1; v_call: TRBV5-8; cdr3_length: 15; cdr3_aa: CASRKVGSSYNEQFF; cdr3_nt: TGTGCCAGCAGGAAGGTCGGGAGCTCCTACAATGAGCAGTTCTTC
d_call: NA; j_call: TRBJ1-6; v_call: TRBV28; cdr3_length: 15; cdr3_aa: CASSKQGTYNSPLHF; cdr3_nt: TGTGCCAGCAGTAAACAGGGAACCTATAATTCACCCCTCCACTTT
d_call: NA; j_call: TRBJ2-1; v_call: TRBV11-2; cdr3_length: 16; cdr3_aa: CASSSPDGRLYNEQFF; cdr3_nt: TGTGCCAGCAGTTCTCCCGACGGCCGGCTCTACAATGAGCAGTTCTTC
d_call: NA; j_call: TRBJ1-5; v_call: TRBV20-1; cdr3_length: 11; cdr3_aa: CSASGGQPQHF; cdr3_nt: TGCAGTGCCAGCGGGGGCCAGCCCCAGCATTTT
d_call: NA; j_call: TRBJ1-4; v_call: TRBV5-5; cdr3_length: 14; cdr3_aa: CASSLWGANEKLFF; cdr3_nt: TGTGCCAGCAGCTTGTGGGGGGCTAATGAAAAACTGTTTTTT
d_call: NA; j_call: TRBJ2-5; v_call: TRBV18; cdr3_length: 13; cdr3_aa: CASSPPGEETQYF; cdr3_nt: TGTGCCAGCTCACCACCGGGAGAAGAGACCCAGTACTTC
d_call: NA; j_call: TRBJ2-3; v_call: TRBV10-1; cdr3_length: 12; cdr3_aa: CASGGRTDTQYF; cdr3_nt: TGCGCCAGCGGGGGACGCACAGATACGCAGTATTTT
d_call: NA; j_call: TRBJ1-2; v_call: TRBV28; cdr3_length: 16; cdr3_aa: CASSLGLARDYYGYTF; cdr3_nt: TGTGCCAGCAGTTTGGGGCTCGCCAGGGATTACTATGGCTACACCTTC
d_call: NA; j_call: TRBJ1-4; v_call: TRBV4-1; cdr3_length: 16; cdr3_aa: CASSQAMGPRTWKLFF; cdr3_nt: TGCGCCAGCAGCCAAGCTATGGGCCCAAGAACGTGGAAACTGTTTTTT
d_call: NA; j_call: TRBJ2-4; v_call: TRBV11-2; cdr3_length: 14; cdr3_aa: CASSANLAKNIQYF; cdr3_nt: TGTGCCAGCAGCGCTAATCTAGCCAAAAACATTCAGTACTTC
d_call: NA; j_call: TRBJ1-1; v_call: TRBV6-5; cdr3_length: 14; cdr3_aa: CASSYRGTNTEAFF; cdr3_nt: TGTGCCAGCAGTTACCGCGGAACGAACACTGAAGCTTTCTTT
d_call: TRBD1; j_call: TRBJ1-2; v_call: TRBV2; cdr3_length: 14; cdr3_aa: CASSEGTGRYGYTF; cdr3_nt: TGTGCCAGCAGTGAAGGGACAGGGAGGTATGGCTACACCTTC
d_call: NA; j_call: TRBJ1-1; v_call: TRBV12-5; cdr3_length: 13; cdr3_aa: CASGASGNTEAFF; cdr3_nt: TGTGCTAGTGGTGCTTCAGGGAACACTGAAGCTTTCTTT
d_call: NA; j_call: TRBJ2-6; v_call: TRBV5-6; cdr3_length: 15; cdr3_aa: CASSLVWSGANVLTF; cdr3_nt: TGTGCCAGCAGCTTGGTTTGGTCTGGGGCCAACGTCCTGACTTTC
d_call: NA; j_call: TRBJ1-1; v_call: TRBV6-4; cdr3_length: 14; cdr3_aa: CAKHEGETCTEAFF; cdr3_nt: TGTGCCAAGCACGAAGGGGAAACTTGCACTGAAGCTTTCTTT
d_call: NA; j_call: TRBJ1-1; v_call: TRBV5-4; cdr3_length: 13; cdr3_aa: CASSLVRNTEAFF; cdr3_nt: TGTGCCAGCAGCCTTGTCCGGAACACTGAAGCTTTCTTT
d_call: NA; j_call: TRBJ1-2; v_call: TRBV4-3; cdr3_length: 15; cdr3_aa: CASSQLRTALYGYTF; cdr3_nt: TGCGCCAGCAGCCAACTAAGAACGGCCCTATATGGCTACACCTTC
d_call: TRBD1; j_call: TRBJ1-3; v_call: TRBV9; cdr3_length: 15; cdr3_aa: CASSVATGSGNTIYF; cdr3_nt: TGTGCCAGCAGCGTGGCGACAGGGTCAGGAAACACCATATATTTT
d_call: NA; j_call: TRBJ2-6; v_call: TRBV6-5; cdr3_length: 14; cdr3_aa: CASSYLAGANVLTF; cdr3_nt: TGTGCCAGCAGTTACCTAGCTGGGGCCAACGTCCTGACTTTC
d_call: TRBD2; j_call: TRBJ2-7; v_call: TRBV28; cdr3_length: 14; cdr3_aa: CASRGGTSSYEQYF; cdr3_nt: TGTGCCAGCAGGGGTGGGACTAGCTCCTACGAGCAGTACTTC